This is a list of T cell receptor beta chains from one sample in a study of OX40 agonist ivuxolimab in advanced cancers. TCRdb's table, derived via immunoSEQ multiplex PCR, lists solely in-frame clones and lacks some. The sample carries 96,000 or so clones, 70% to 85% recorded once. The sequenced sample was CD4+ or CD8+ T cells sorted from blood, obtained in a trial of the OX40 agonist ivuxolimab. The receptors originated from an adult with an advanced solid tumor such as melanoma, head and neck, liver or kidney cancer. Both conserved end residues are part of each CDR3. D genes are given only for firm matches. Clone size is given for some rows only: seen once, a few or many times, or a class if the clone is expanded.

clone size,D gene,V gene,J gene,CDR3 protein,CDR3 DNA
NA,NA,TRBV27,TRBJ1-6,CASSSRTDNSPLHF,TGTGCCAGCAGTTCCCGGACGGATAATTCACCCCTCCACTTT
few,TRBD2,TRBV19,TRBJ2-3,CASHMRGTDTQYF,TGTGCCAGTCATATGCGGGGGACAGATACGCAGTATTTT
NA,NA,TRBV5-1,TRBJ2-1,CASSFPGANEQFF,TGCGCCAGCAGCTTCCCCGGGGCCAATGAGCAGTTCTTC
once,NA,TRBV5-1,TRBJ2-6,CASSLTVTSGANVLTF,TGCGCCAGCAGCTTGACAGTTACCTCTGGGGCCAACGTCCTGACTTTC
NA,TRBD2,TRBV5-1,TRBJ2-3,CASSPGLAGAADTQYF,TGCGCCAGCAGCCCCGGACTAGCGGGAGCGGCAGATACGCAGTATTTT
NA,NA,TRBV7-9,TRBJ2-5,CASSLEPTYQETQYF,TGTGCCAGCAGCCTCGAGCCCACGTACCAAGAGACCCAGTACTTC
NA,NA,TRBV5-1,TRBJ2-7,CASRGAMGGTYEQYF,TGCGCCAGCAGGGGTGCGATGGGGGGAACCTACGAGCAGTACTTC
NA,NA,TRBV7-6,TRBJ2-7,CASSFAGSYEQYF,TGTGCCAGCAGCTTTGCGGGGTCCTACGAGCAGTACTTC
NA,NA,TRBV11-3,TRBJ1-2,CASINPRAVGGYTF,TGTGCCAGCATCAATCCCAGGGCGGTTGGTGGCTACACCTTC
NA,NA,TRBV5-1,TRBJ2-5,CASSYQSRETQYF,TGCGCCAGCAGTTACCAGTCGCGAGAGACCCAGTACTTC
few,TRBD1,TRBV7-2,TRBJ1-1,CASSLSGQGRTEAFF,TGTGCCAGCAGCTTATCCGGACAGGGTCGCACTGAAGCTTTCTTT
once,TRBD1,TRBV18,TRBJ1-1,CASSLKGATEAFF,TGTGCCAGCTCACTGAAGGGGGCGACTGAAGCTTTCTTT
NA,NA,TRBV21-1,TRBJ2-7,CASSSHHTRDGSYEQYF,TGTGCCAGCAGCTCTCACCATACCCGGGACGGATCCTACGAGCAGTACTTC
few,NA,TRBV9,TRBJ1-1,CASSPPSAGRHTEAFF,TGTGCCAGCAGCCCCCCCTCTGCGGGTCGACACACTGAAGCTTTCTTT
NA,NA,TRBV19,TRBJ1-5,CASSTTPPQHF,TGTGCCAGTAGTACCACGCCGCCCCAGCATTTT
NA,NA,TRBV19,TRBJ1-4,CASMGVRTATNEKLFF,TGTGCCAGTATGGGGGTGAGGACGGCAACTAATGAAAAACTGTTTTTT
NA,NA,TRBV18,TRBJ2-2,CASSPQGNTGELFF,TGTGCCAGCTCACCCCAGGGAAACACCGGGGAGCTGTTTTTT
NA,TRBD1,TRBV5-1,TRBJ1-2,CASSPRRGRVSGYTF,TGCGCCAGCAGCCCCCGGAGGGGGCGCGTATCTGGCTACACCTTC
few,NA,TRBV19,TRBJ2-1,CASTVETRNEQFF,TGTGCCAGTACCGTCGAGACTCGCAATGAGCAGTTCTTC
NA,NA,TRBV10-3,TRBJ1-4,CAISADIFSGEKLFF,TGTGCCATCAGTGCCGACATCTTCTCGGGGGAAAAACTGTTTTTT
NA,TRBD1,TRBV7-9,TRBJ2-1,CASSLSQGDYNNEQFF,TGTGCCAGCAGCTTAAGCCAGGGGGATTATAACAATGAGCAGTTCTTC
NA,TRBD1,TRBV7-2,TRBJ1-6,CASSLAGGQVTNSPLHF,TGTGCCAGCAGCTTAGCGGGGGGACAGGTGACGAATTCACCCCTCCACTTT
NA,NA,TRBV7-9,TRBJ1-3,CASSSPQGSGNTIYF,TGTGCCAGCAGCTCACCTCAGGGGTCTGGAAACACCATATATTTT